This T cell receptor beta chain was identified in a study of blood T cell repertoires in COVID-19. The wider study: Researchers got acute and convalescent COVID-19 samples from the United States, Italy and Spain.

J gave up 5 bases and V 4 bases, and 8 bases lay outside the gene matches. The CDR3 loop spans 15 amino acids. Germline CDR1 reads LNHDA; CDR2 reads SQIVND (reference sequence). In the study's own analysis: Reference gene primer amplification gave nucleated cell count estimates. Using immunoSEQ multiplex PCR, the repertoire was profiled, and TCRdb retains in-frame clones only, with some absent. V and J calls and clone size come straight from that table; D and trimming were deduced from the DNA. The sample has over 300,000 clones, roughly 90% seen once. The V call is TRBV19, the J call TRBJ2-5, with TRBD2 identical over 9 bases. The sample comprised peripheral blood. The sequence derives from a man aged 18 to 30 with active or convalescent COVID-19. DNA for the CDR3: TGTGCCAGTAGTAGCCAGCGGGGGGATATGGAGACCCAGTACTTC. Its protein is CASSSQRGDMETQYF.